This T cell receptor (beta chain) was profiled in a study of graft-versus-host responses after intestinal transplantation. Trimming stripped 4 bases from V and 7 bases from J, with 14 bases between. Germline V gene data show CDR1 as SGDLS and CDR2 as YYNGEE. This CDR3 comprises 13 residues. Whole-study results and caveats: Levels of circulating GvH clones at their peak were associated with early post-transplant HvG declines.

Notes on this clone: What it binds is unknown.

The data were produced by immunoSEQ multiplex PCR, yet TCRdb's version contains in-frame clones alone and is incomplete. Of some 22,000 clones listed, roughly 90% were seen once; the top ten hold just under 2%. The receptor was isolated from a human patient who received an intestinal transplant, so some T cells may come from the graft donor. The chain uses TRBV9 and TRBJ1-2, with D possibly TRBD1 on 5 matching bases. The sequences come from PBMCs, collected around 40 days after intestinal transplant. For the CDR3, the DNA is TGTGCCAGCAGCACCCAGGGCGCGGCTGGCTACACCTTC. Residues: CASSTQGAAGYTF.